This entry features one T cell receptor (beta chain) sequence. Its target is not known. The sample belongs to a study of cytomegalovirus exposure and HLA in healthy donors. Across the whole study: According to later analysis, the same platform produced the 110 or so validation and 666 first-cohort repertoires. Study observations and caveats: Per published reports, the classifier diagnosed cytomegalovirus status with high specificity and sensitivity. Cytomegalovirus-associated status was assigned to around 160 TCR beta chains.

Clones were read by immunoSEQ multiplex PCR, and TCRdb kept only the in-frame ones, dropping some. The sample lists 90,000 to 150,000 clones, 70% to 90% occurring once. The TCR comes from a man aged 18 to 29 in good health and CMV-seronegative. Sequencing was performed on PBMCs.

CDR3 DNA: TGTGCCATCAGCCCCGACCTGGACACTCAGCCCCAGCATTTT. This gives the protein CAISPDLDTQPQHF. The chain uses TRBV10-3 and TRBJ1-5; D perhaps matches TRBD1 (5 bases). The V and J ends lost 6 bases and 6 bases respectively, with 15 bases between them. The germline gives CDR1 ENHRY, CDR2 SYGVKD. The CDR3 is 14 amino acids.